A selection of T cell receptor beta chains follows, all from one sample in a study of naive and memory T cell subsets. TCRdb used MiXCR to reprocess the UMI-ligation and nested PCR reads, holding one entry per CDR3 protein. The repertoire holds 23,000 or so distinct CDR3 sequences, with approximately 10% as singletons. The specimen sequenced was central memory CD8+ T cells from blood. These receptor sequences come from a human donor in good health. CDR3s include the opening cysteine and the closing phenylalanine or tryptophan. The D gene is left open where the match is weak. Rows give clone size only sometimes, using once, few, many, or a class for an expanded clone.

clone_size	v_call	d_call	j_call	cdr3_aa	cdr3_nt
many	TRBV12-3/TRBV12-4	NA	TRBJ2-5	CASRKGVEETQYF	TGTGCCAGCAGAAAGGGGGTAGAAGAGACCCAGTACTTC
NA	TRBV7-9	NA	TRBJ2-7	CASSLAVGFYEQYF	TGTGCCAGCAGCTTAGCTGTGGGTTTCTACGAGCAGTACTTC
NA	TRBV3-1	NA	TRBJ2-3	CASTPGSLAGATDTQYF	TGTGCCAGCACCCCTGGTAGTCTAGCAGGGGCCACAGATACGCAGTATTTT
NA	TRBV28	NA	TRBJ1-5	CASIRVFTNQPQHF	TGTGCCAGCATCCGGGTTTTCACGAATCAGCCCCAGCATTTT
many	TRBV5-6	NA	TRBJ2-7	CASSSANYEQYF	TGTGCCAGCAGCTCCGCGAACTACGAGCAGTACTTC
NA	TRBV2	TRBD1	TRBJ2-7	CASSWDREDNEQYF	TGTGCCAGCAGCTGGGACAGGGAAGATAACGAGCAGTACTTC
many	TRBV7-9	NA	TRBJ1-1	CASSRLAAEAFF	TGTGCCAGCAGCAGGCTTGCAGCTGAAGCTTTCTTT
NA	TRBV10-3	NA	TRBJ2-3	CAISDKGRRLRTDTQYF	TGTGCCATCAGTGACAAGGGGCGCCGGCTCCGCACAGATACGCAGTATTTT
many	TRBV27	NA	TRBJ1-5	CASREAGHNQPQHF	TGTGCCAGCAGGGAAGCGGGGCACAATCAGCCCCAGCATTTT
NA	TRBV19	NA	TRBJ2-1	CASSYRDSTQEQFF	TGTGCCAGTAGTTACCGGGACTCTACACAGGAGCAGTTCTTC
many	TRBV2	TRBD1	TRBJ2-1	CASSEGRLRGNEQFF	TGTGCCAGCAGTGAAGGGCGCCTCAGGGGGAATGAGCAGTTCTTC
NA	TRBV7-9	TRBD1	TRBJ2-2	CASSLASGLSGQLPRYPGELFF	TGTGCCAGCAGCTTAGCTTCGGGGTTATCGGGACAGCTACCCCGTTACCCCGGGGAGCTGTTTTTT
few	TRBV6-2/TRBV6-3	TRBD2	TRBJ2-3	CASSLLAVTDTQYF	TGTGCCAGCAGTTTACTAGCGGTCACAGATACGCAGTATTTT
many	TRBV7-9	TRBD1	TRBJ2-4	CASSFQGAEENIQYF	TGTGCCAGCAGCTTCCAGGGGGCGGAGGAGAACATTCAGTACTTC
NA	TRBV27	NA	TRBJ1-2	CASSLGLNRDYGYTF	TGTGCCAGCAGTTTAGGGCTGAACAGGGACTATGGCTACACCTTC
many	TRBV5-1	NA	TRBJ2-5	CASSPGTERRQETQYF	TGCGCCAGCAGCCCCGGGACCGAGCGTCGCCAAGAGACCCAGTACTTC
many	TRBV13	NA	TRBJ2-4	CASSSPGQNAKNIQYF	TGTGCCAGCAGCTCCCCGGGACAAAATGCCAAAAACATTCAGTACTTC
few	TRBV28	NA	TRBJ2-1	CASSSSMGSDRSSYNEQFF	TGTGCCAGCAGTTCCTCTATGGGGTCGGATCGAAGCTCCTACAATGAGCAGTTCTTC
many	TRBV29-1	TRBD1	TRBJ1-5	CSVGTGEYQPQHF	TGCAGCGTTGGGACAGGGGAATATCAGCCCCAGCATTTT
NA	TRBV27	TRBD1	TRBJ2-2	CASSSGTGRTGELFF	TGTGCCAGCAGTTCAGGGACAGGGAGGACCGGGGAGCTGTTTTTT
medium-sized	TRBV28	NA	TRBJ2-4	CASSLYPLAKNIQYF	TGTGCCAGCAGTTTATACCCTCTAGCCAAAAACATTCAGTACTTC
many	TRBV6-5	TRBD2	TRBJ2-1	CASRLAGGPGNEQFF	TGTGCCAGCAGATTAGCGGGAGGGCCAGGTAATGAGCAGTTCTTC
few	TRBV7-8	NA	TRBJ2-7	CASNTEGGIARYEQYF	TGTGCCAGCAACACGGAGGGGGGCATCGCACGTTACGAGCAGTACTTC
many	TRBV10-3	NA	TRBJ2-7	CAISEGGTYEQYF	TGTGCCATCAGTGAAGGGGGGACCTACGAGCAGTACTTC
few	TRBV7-9	NA	TRBJ2-5	CASTVKDSQETQYF	TGTGCCAGCACGGTTAAGGACAGCCAAGAGACCCAGTACTTC
NA	TRBV20-1	TRBD1	TRBJ2-2	CSARVLQGTGNTGELFF	TGCAGTGCTAGAGTCTTACAGGGGACAGGGAACACCGGGGAGCTGTTTTTT
many	TRBV2	NA	TRBJ2-1	CASSPTQPQFF	TGTGCCAGCAGTCCGACCCAGCCGCAGTTCTTC
many	TRBV20-1	NA	TRBJ1-1	CSASTGKDTEAFF	TGCAGTGCTAGTACAGGGAAAGACACTGAAGCTTTCTTT
many	TRBV9	TRBD2	TRBJ2-3	CASSGSGSSTDTQYF	TGTGCCAGCAGCGGTAGCGGGAGTAGCACAGATACGCAGTATTTT
NA	TRBV27	TRBD1	TRBJ2-4	CASSLSPDRGSIQYF	TGTGCCAGCAGTTTGTCCCCGGACAGGGGGAGCATTCAGTACTTC
medium-sized	TRBV19	TRBD2	TRBJ2-1	CASSIGLAGEQFF	TGTGCCAGTAGTATAGGGCTAGCGGGAGAGCAGTTCTTC
few	TRBV4-2	NA	TRBJ1-1	CASSLETANTEAFF	TGTGCCAGCAGCCTAGAAACAGCAAACACTGAAGCTTTCTTT
few	TRBV19	NA	TRBJ1-2	CASSSMTEWGYTF	TGTGCCAGTAGTAGTATGACAGAATGGGGCTACACCTTC
NA	TRBV10-3	NA	TRBJ2-2	CAISERQGETGELFF	TGTGCCATCAGTGAGAGGCAGGGCGAGACCGGGGAGCTGTTTTTT